The clone carrying this T cell receptor beta chain was counted ten times or more. TCRdb recomputed clones from the PCR reads via MiXCR. The repertoire holds tens of thousands of clones, about 15% seen once, with approximately 3.6% in the top ten. Until they underwent thyroid surgery, no patient had received any treatment. The CDR3 contains 15 residues. CDR1 is LNHNV, CDR2 YYDKDF, per germline (reference sequence). V was pared by 1 base and J by 5 bases, with 15 bases between. The sample is drawn from a study of metastatic and nonmetastatic thyroid tumors. Study overall: Repertoire data that came from the blood and tumor or nodule tissue of malignant and benign thyroid patients were compared.

This sequence originates from a female donor with papillary thyroid cancer or a benign thyroid nodule (not recorded which). Some clones in this sample may be carry-over from other donors' samples. Sequenced input: blood. This sequence joins TRBV15 and TRBJ2-7; a possible D gene is TRBD2 (5 bases). The chain's CDR3 is CATSRGRISVDEQYF. CDR3 nucleotide sequence: TGTGCCACCAGCAGAGGGAGGATCTCGGTCGACGAGCAGTACTTC.